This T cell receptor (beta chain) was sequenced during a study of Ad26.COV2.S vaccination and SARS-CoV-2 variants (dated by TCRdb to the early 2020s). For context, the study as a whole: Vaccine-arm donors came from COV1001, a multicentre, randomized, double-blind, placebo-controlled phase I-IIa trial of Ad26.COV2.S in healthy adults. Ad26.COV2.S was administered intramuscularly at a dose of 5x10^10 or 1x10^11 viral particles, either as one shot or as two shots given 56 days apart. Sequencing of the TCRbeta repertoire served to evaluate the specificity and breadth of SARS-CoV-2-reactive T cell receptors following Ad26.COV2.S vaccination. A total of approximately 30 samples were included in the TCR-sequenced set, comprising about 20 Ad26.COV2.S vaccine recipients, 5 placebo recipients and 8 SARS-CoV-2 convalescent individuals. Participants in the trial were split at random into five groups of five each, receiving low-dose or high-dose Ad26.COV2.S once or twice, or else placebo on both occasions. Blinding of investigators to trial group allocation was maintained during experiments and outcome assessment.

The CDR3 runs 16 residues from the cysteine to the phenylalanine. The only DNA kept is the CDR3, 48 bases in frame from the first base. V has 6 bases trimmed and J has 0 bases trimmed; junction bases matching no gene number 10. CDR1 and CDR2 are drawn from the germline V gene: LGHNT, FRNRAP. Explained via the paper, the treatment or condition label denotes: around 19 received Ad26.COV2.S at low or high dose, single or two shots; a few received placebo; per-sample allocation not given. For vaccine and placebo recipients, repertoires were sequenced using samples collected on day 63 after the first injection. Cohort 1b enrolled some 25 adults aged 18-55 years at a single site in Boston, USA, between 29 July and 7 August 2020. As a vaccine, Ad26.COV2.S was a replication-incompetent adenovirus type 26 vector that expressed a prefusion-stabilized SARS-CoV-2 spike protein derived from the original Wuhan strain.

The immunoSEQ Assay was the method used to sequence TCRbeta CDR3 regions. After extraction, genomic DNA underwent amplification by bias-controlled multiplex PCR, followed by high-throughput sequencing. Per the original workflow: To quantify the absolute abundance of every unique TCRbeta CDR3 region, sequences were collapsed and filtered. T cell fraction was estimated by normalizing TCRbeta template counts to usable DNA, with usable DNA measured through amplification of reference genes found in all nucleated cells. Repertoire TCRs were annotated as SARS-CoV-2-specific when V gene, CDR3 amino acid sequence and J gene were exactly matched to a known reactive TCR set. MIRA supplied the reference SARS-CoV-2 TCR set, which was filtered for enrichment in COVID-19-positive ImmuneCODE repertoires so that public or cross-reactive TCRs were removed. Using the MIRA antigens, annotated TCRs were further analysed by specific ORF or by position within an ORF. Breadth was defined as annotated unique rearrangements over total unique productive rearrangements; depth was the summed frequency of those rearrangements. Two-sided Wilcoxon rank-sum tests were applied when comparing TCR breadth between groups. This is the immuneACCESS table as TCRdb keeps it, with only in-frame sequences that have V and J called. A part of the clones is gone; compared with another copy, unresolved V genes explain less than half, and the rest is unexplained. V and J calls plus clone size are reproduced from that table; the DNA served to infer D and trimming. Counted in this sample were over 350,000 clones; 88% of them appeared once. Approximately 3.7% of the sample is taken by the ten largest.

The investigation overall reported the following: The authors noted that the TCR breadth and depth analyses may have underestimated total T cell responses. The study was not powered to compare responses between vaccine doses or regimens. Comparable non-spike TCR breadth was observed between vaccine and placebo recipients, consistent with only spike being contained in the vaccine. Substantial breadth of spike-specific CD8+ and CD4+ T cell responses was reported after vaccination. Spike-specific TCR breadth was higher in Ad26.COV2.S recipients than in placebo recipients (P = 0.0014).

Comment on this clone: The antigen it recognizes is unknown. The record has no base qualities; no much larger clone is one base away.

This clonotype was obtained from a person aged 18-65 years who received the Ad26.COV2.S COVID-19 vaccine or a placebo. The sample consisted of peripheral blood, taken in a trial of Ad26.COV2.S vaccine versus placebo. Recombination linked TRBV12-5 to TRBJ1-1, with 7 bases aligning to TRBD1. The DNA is TGTGCTAGTGGAACAAAACCGGGACAGATGAACACTGAAGCTTTCTTT. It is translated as CASGTKPGQMNTEAFF.